This T cell receptor beta chain stems from a study of control samples from healthy donors and cancer patients. The repertoire was sequenced with immunoSEQ multiplex PCR; TCRdb's copy has only in-frame clones and lacks some. Of about 410,000 clones detected, about 93% appear once; the ten largest clones hold 5.5% to 7.5%. Sequenced: PBMCs. The sequence derives from a middle-aged man with head and neck cancer.

DNA for the CDR3: TGTGCCAGCAGGTGGGGGGACAGCTTAAGGGACGAGCAGTACTTC. Translation gives CASRWGDSLRDEQYF. The chain is built from TRBV27 and TRBJ2-7; tentatively, D is TRBD1 (7 bases). With 6 bases removed from V and 5 bases from J, the gap between germline ends came to 20 bases. The CDR3 contains 15 residues. Per the germline V gene, CDR1 is MNHEY and CDR2 is SMNVEV (reference sequence).